Shown below are 24 T cell receptor beta chains from a single sample sequenced in a study of blood T cell repertoires in COVID-19. Libraries were prepared by immunoSEQ multiplex PCR; TCRdb keeps only in-frame clonotypes and omits some of them. The sample records 160,000 or so clones, around 83% being singletons. Source material: peripheral blood. The receptor source for this set is a human donor in a cohort sampled during active COVID-19.

This clone was seen a handful of times. The V call is TRBV4-3, the J call TRBJ1-4; D might be TRBD1 (5 bases). CDR3 length: 15 residues. The V end lost 0 bases, the J end lost 7 bases, and 12 bases lay between the germline ends. Germline V CDR1 and CDR2: LGHNA, YSLEER. The CDR3 DNA sequence: TGCGCCAGCAGCCAAGATCGGGGGGAGGGTGAAAAACTGTTTTTT. It specifies CASSQDRGEGEKLFF.

This clone was recorded once. CDR3 bases: TGTGCAAGTCGCTTACCGCGGGAGATGAAGCCCTACGAGCAGTACTTC. Translated: CASRLPREMKPYEQYF. The rearrangement links TRBV12-2 to TRBJ2-7; the tabulated D call, TRBD2, remains unverified against the DNA. TRBV12-2 is given as a pseudogene. The CDR3 has 16 residues.

The chain couples TRBV11-3 to TRBJ2-7; TRBD2 might be the D (6 bases). Germline lookup yields CDR1 SGHNT and CDR2 YENEEA. The CDR3 has 14 amino acids. V gave up 3 bases and J gave up 4 bases, with 13 bases separating them. This CDR3 reads CASSFGGGLYEQYF. DNA of the CDR3: TGTGCCAGCAGCTTCGGTGGAGGGCTATACGAGCAGTACTTC.

This chain joins TRBV6-4 and TRBJ2-3; weak D call: TRBD1 (5 bases). V lost 2 bases, J lost 3 bases, and 9 bases lay in between. The CDR3 length is 14 residues. The germline gives CDR1 MRHNA, CDR2 SNTAGT. The CDR3 sequence is CASSDGAETDTQYF. The DNA of the CDR3 is TGTGCCAGCAGTGACGGGGCTGAAACAGATACGCAGTATTTT.

A few counts support this clone. The chain joins TRBV27 to TRBJ2-2, with 11 bases identical to TRBD2. Losses at the gene ends were 4 bases for V and 1 base for J; bases not matched to a gene: 2. The CDR3 sequence is 16 residues long. Germline V gives CDR1 MNHEY, CDR2 SMNVEV (reference sequence). CDR3 sequence (DNA): TGTGCCAGCAGTTCCGGGACTAGCGGGAACACCGGGGAGCTGTTTTTT. Protein sequence: CASSSGTSGNTGELFF.

The V call is TRBV10-1, the J call TRBJ2-3; 9 positions agree with TRBD2. The CDR3 extends over 15 amino acids. Germline-derived CDR1 and CDR2 are WNHNN and SYGVQD (reference sequence). V was pared by 5 bases and J by 2 bases, with 5 bases of the junction left unmatched. CDR3 sequence reads: CASSKRGDLTDTQYF. The DNA for the CDR3 is TGCGCCAGCAGTAAGCGGGGGGACCTCACAGATACGCAGTATTTT.

This clone occurred once. The chain joins TRBV9 to TRBJ2-7; possibly TRBD1 for D (5 bases). V lost 0 bases and J 2 bases, leaving 9 bases between the germline ends. The germline V gene has CDR1 SGDLS and CDR2 YYNGEE. The CDR3 spans 14 residues. The CDR3: CASSVGPGPYEQYF. The CDR3 DNA reads as TGTGCCAGCAGCGTAGGGCCAGGGCCCTACGAGCAGTACTTC.

The V gene is TRBV9, the J gene TRBJ2-7, with TRBD1 matching 10 bases. There are 15 residues in the CDR3. J gave up 4 bases and V 1 base, and 5 bases lay outside the gene matches. Germline V gene data show CDR1 as SGDLS and CDR2 as YYNGEE. CDR3 amino acids: CASSVMRDRGYEQYF. Here the CDR3 DNA reads TGTGCCAGCAGCGTAATGAGGGACAGGGGTTACGAGCAGTACTTC.

The V call is TRBV19, the J call TRBJ1-2; 9 nucleotides match TRBD1. The germline CDR1 and CDR2 sequences are LNHDA and SQIVND (reference sequence). Germline trimming cut 9 bases from V and 4 bases from J; bases unmatched to any gene: 9. The CDR3 extends over 14 amino acids. The CDR3 sequence is CASAGTGRSYGYTF. CDR3 in DNA: TGTGCCAGCGCAGGGACAGGGAGAAGCTATGGCTACACCTTC.

V is TRBV27 and J is TRBJ2-7; 10 bases line up with TRBD2. V was pared by 3 bases and J by 3 bases, with 8 bases of the junction left unmatched. Germline loops: CDR1 MNHEY, CDR2 SMNVEV (reference sequence). CDR3 size: 16 residues. CDR3 residues: CASSFSLAGVFYEQYF. The CDR3 nucleotides read TGTGCCAGCAGTTTCTCGCTAGCGGGAGTTTTCTACGAGCAGTACTTC.

This clone was seen a handful of times. The chain employs TRBV10-1 and TRBJ2-1; TRBD2 aligns across 8 bases. Germline V gene data show CDR1 as WNHNN and CDR2 as SYGVQD (reference sequence). The CDR3 loop spans 14 amino acids. V shed 3 bases, J shed 7 bases, and the junction held 5 bases outside the gene matches. Here the CDR3 reads CASSDGRARNEQFF. DNA of the CDR3: TGCGCCAGCAGTGACGGGAGGGCCCGAAATGAGCAGTTCTTC.

The chain employs TRBV6-5 and TRBJ1-1; D might be TRBD1 (6 bases). This CDR3 has 15 residues. V shed 6 bases and J shed 0 bases, with 14 bases lying between them. CDR1 is MNHEY, CDR2 SVGAGI, per germline. The CDR3 spells CASSFTGQMNTEAFF. DNA of the CDR3: TGTGCCAGCAGCTTTACCGGACAGATGAACACTGAAGCTTTCTTT.

CDR3 coding DNA: TGTGCCAGCAGCGTAGCTACAGGGAGCTCCTATAATTCACCCCTCCACTTT. Translated: CASSVATGSSYNSPLHF. The chain uses TRBV9 and TRBJ1-6; tentative D call: TRBD1 (6 bases). Germline V lookup: CDR1 SGDLS, CDR2 YYNGEE. This CDR3 is built from 17 residues. Deletions cut 0 bases from V and 0 bases from J, with 10 bases between.

This chain joins TRBV5-4 and TRBJ2-7; D may be TRBD2 (5 bases). Germline V gene sequence: CDR1 SGHNT, CDR2 YYREEE (reference sequence). The CDR3 has 15 residues. Trimming cost V 2 bases and J 4 bases, with 16 bases left between them. The CDR3 protein is CASSFRTPSRYEQYF. The CDR3 DNA sequence: TGTGCCAGCAGCTTCAGGACTCCTAGCAGGTACGAGCAGTACTTC.

V is TRBV9 and J is TRBJ2-3; TRBD2 agrees at 10 bases. This CDR3 has 17 amino acids. V gave up 0 bases and J gave up 4 bases; unmatched junction bases: 8. Germline V CDR1 and CDR2: SGDLS, YYNGEE. The CDR3 is CASSVVGAGGHPDTQYF. The CDR3 DNA is TGTGCCAGCAGCGTAGTAGGAGCGGGGGGGCATCCAGATACGCAGTATTTT.

For the CDR3, the DNA is TGTGCCAGCAGCCCGGCGACAGGGAAGGATGGTTCACCCCTCCACTTT. This translates into CASSPATGKDGSPLHF. The chain joins TRBV5-4 to TRBJ1-6; TRBD1 matches 7 bases. V lost 4 bases to trimming and J lost 9 bases; unmatched junction nucleotides: 13. Germline CDR1 is SGHNT and CDR2 is YYREEE (reference sequence). The CDR3 sequence is 16 residues long.

The V gene is TRBV28, the J gene TRBJ2-6, with D maybe TRBD2 (7 bases). In germline, CDR1 is MDHEN, CDR2 SYDVKM. The CDR3 loop spans 16 amino acids. Deletions cut 3 bases from V and 2 bases from J, with 11 bases between. CDR3 sequence reads: CASSLDSGTGANVLTF. CDR3 nucleotides: TGTGCCAGCAGTTTGGACAGCGGGACTGGGGCCAACGTCCTGACTTTC.

The genes are TRBV7-9 and TRBJ2-5; TRBD1 agrees at 9 bases. The CDR3 spans 14 residues. Germline CDR1 and CDR2: SEHNR and FQNEAQ (reference sequence). V dropped 5 bases and J dropped 1; count of bases not matched to a gene: 2. CDR3 nucleotide sequence: TGTGCCAGCAGCAGGGACAGGGTCCAAGAGACCCAGTACTTC. Protein: CASSRDRVQETQYF. Based on the CDR3 plus reference TRBV7-9 and TRBJ2-5, the full variable domain is DTGVSQNPRHKITKRGQNVTFRCDPISEHNRLYWYRQTLGQGPEFLTYFQNEAQLEKSRLLSDRFSAERPKGSFSTLEIQRTEQGDSAMYLCASSRDRVQETQYFGPGTRLLVL.

This clone turned up a few times. The chain couples TRBV11-2 to TRBJ2-7; D gene unclear. From germline, CDR1 is SGHAT and CDR2 FQNNGV. The CDR3 runs 13 residues. Trimming removed 0 bases from V and 9 bases from J, with 12 bases in between. CDR3: CASSLDPASGQYF. CDR3 bases: TGTGCCAGCAGCTTAGACCCCGCTTCGGGGCAGTACTTC.

V is TRBV7-9 and J is TRBJ2-7; D is uncertain. The germline CDR1 and CDR2 sequences are SEHNR and FQNEAQ (reference sequence). Trimming pared 0 bases from V and 6 bases from J, leaving 18 bases between. The CDR3 is made up of 16 amino acids. The CDR3 bases are TGTGCCAGCAGCTTAGCTTATGCCCAGGCTGACGGCGAGCAGTACTTC. Residues: CASSLAYAQADGEQYF. The variable domain in full, completed from reference TRBV7-9 and TRBJ2-7, reads DTGVSQNPRHKITKRGQNVTFRCDPISEHNRLYWYRQTLGQGPEFLTYFQNEAQLEKSRLLSDRFSAERPKGSFSTLEIQRTEQGDSAMYLCASSLAYAQADGEQYFGPGTRLTVT.

The CDR3 nucleotides read TGTGCCAGCAGCTTAGGGGTAGCGGCATACAATGAGCAGTTCTTC. This encodes CASSLGVAAYNEQFF. V gene TRBV5-6 combines with J gene TRBJ2-1; perhaps TRBD2 as D (6 bases). CDR1 and CDR2 from the germline V gene are SGHDT and YYEEEE. CDR3 length: 15 residues. The V gene lost 2 bases and the J gene lost 4 bases, with 13 bases spanning the gap.

This chain joins TRBV7-2 and TRBJ1-5; 9 bases agree with TRBD1. In germline, CDR1 is SGHTA, CDR2 FQGNSA. The CDR3 has 14 residues. The V segment lost 4 bases and the J segment 6 bases; nucleotides outside the gene matches: 4. CDR3 loop: CASSSDRGSQPQHF. The CDR3 nucleotides are TGTGCCAGCAGCTCCGACAGGGGGTCTCAGCCCCAGCATTTT.

The chain carries TRBV5-4 and TRBJ1-5; D is perhaps TRBD1 (5 bases). V was cut by 0 bases and J by 7 bases, with 14 bases left in between. This CDR3 is 15 amino acids long. Looked up from germline, CDR1 is SGHNT and CDR2 is YYREEE (reference sequence). CDR3 sequence: CASSLDGHARQPQHF. The CDR3 DNA sequence: TGTGCCAGCAGCTTGGACGGACACGCCCGGCAGCCCCAGCATTTT.

The rearrangement links TRBV19 to TRBJ1-1; weak D call: TRBD1 (6 bases). V was pared by 5 bases and J by 1 base, with 11 bases between. The CDR3 totals 14 residues. Germline-derived CDR1 and CDR2 are LNHDA and SQIVND (reference sequence). In DNA, the CDR3 is TGTGCCAGTAGTCTTCCGGACAGGAACACTGAAGCTTTCTTT. This sequence encodes CASSLPDRNTEAFF.